The T cell receptor beta chain described here comes from a study of blood T cells in healthy people across ages (dated by TCRdb to about 2015). Study-level background: In model experiments, roughly one uniquely barcoded TCR beta cDNA molecule per two T cells was captured by template switching. Using the same blood draw, the study looked at two additional independent replicas of 1 million unique cDNA reads for two donors, one aged 18 to 29 and the other aged 80 or older. The study measured age-related changes in TCR beta repertoire diversity using deep sequencing normalized with unique cDNA molecular identifiers. Four age groups were formed from the donors: young (average approximately 15 years), middle-aged (approximately 40), aged (around 62) and long-lived (approximately 80). To avoid experimental bias, donors of different ages were randomly spread across the sequencing lanes. What the research found in general, with its limitations: As age increased, observed TCR beta diversity per million T cells dropped in a roughly linear way, and a significant reduction was already evident by age roughly 40. Compared with the aged group, the long-lived group had more naive CD4+ T cells, fewer expanded clones and increased TCR diversity, suggesting age selection. Because the CMV infection status of the donors was unknown, age-related changes in expanded clonotypes may potentially have been confounded. Since profiling was done on bulk unsorted PBMCs, naive and antigen-experienced compartments could not be conclusively compared. Total diversity estimates from one million sequenced T cells were considered lower bounds and underestimates. A strong correlation was found between observed TCR beta diversity and the percentage of naive T cells measured by flow cytometry.

Donors were under 40 systemically healthy Caucasian individuals from Russia aged roughly 6 to 95 years. Around 9.7 milliliters of peripheral blood were collected from each donor into EDTA-treated Vacutainer tubes. PBMCs were isolated by Ficoll-Paque density-gradient centrifugation, with at least 6 million obtained per sample. Trizol reagent was used to extract total RNA from PBMCs, with at least 6 micrograms per sample. The percentages of naive CD45RAhigh/CD27high T cells were determined by flow cytometry on a PBMC aliquot from every donor. On this clonotype itself: Its antigen has not been determined. Within one base of it there is no much larger clone, and no base qualities were kept.

V is cut by 2 bases and J by 11 bases, and the space between the germline ends is 15 bases. The CDR3 runs 13 residues from the cysteine to the phenylalanine. The sequence is cut down to CDR3 DNA, 39 bases in frame from base 1. CDR1 LGHDT and CDR2 YNNKEL are derived from the germline V gene (reference sequence). Libraries were constructed by 5' RACE. Instrument on record: Illumina HiSeq 2500. A second 7 to 11 cycle PCR used a sample-barcoded 5' primer and a J-beta primer mix. A unique molecular identifier was introduced onto each TCR beta cDNA molecule by a template-switch 5' adaptor carrying 12 random nucleotides. Each sample yielded at least 2.5 million CDR3-containing paired-end reads. First-strand cDNA was synthesized from all RNA with the Mint cDNA synthesis kit, primed by a TRBC-specific oligonucleotide. All cDNA was treated with uracil-DNA glycosylase and then went through a first 18-cycle PCR with the universal primers M1SS and BC2_uni_R. The study's processing was this. For normalization, 1 million high-quality reads, each with a distinct molecular identifier, were randomly selected from each sample. Instead of being binned into consensus sequences, reads that shared molecular identifiers were thrown out. MiTCR, run with a Q25 quality threshold and the strictest error-elimination algorithm, handled CDR3 identification, clonotype clustering and error correction. Lower-bound total TCR beta diversity was estimated with a nonparametric unseen species model using Euler transformation. Using fastp trimming at Q25 and MiXCR clonotype assembly, TCRdb reanalyzed the public sequencing data and kept in-frame beta chains. Every distinct CDR3 protein forms one entry, paired with its most common genes and DNA. TCRdb's processing, not the authors', yielded these V and J calls. This sample has about 1,400,000 distinct CDR3 sequences in its table, and around 59% of those were observed once. The leading ten clones occupy 5% to 7% of the sample.

The specimen was blood. The clonotype originates from a man between 18 and 29 years old in good health. Recombination linked TRBV3-1 to TRBJ2-5; the D gene lacks a confident call. The CDR3 region reads CASSQPPAVEQYF. Here is the DNA: TGTGCCAGCAGCCAACCACCTGCCGTTGAGCAGTACTTC.